The 7 T cell receptor beta chains below all came from one sample that was sequenced in a study of blood T cell repertoires in COVID-19. The assay was immunoSEQ multiplex PCR, and TCRdb's table has in-frame clones only and misses some. The data show about 98,000 clones, with approximately 82% seen just once and roughly a tenth held by the top ten. The sample was peripheral blood. These receptors were taken from a man between 65 and 85 years old with active or convalescent COVID-19.

V gene TRBV7-9 combines with J gene TRBJ1-1, with D perhaps matching TRBD1 (5 bases). Trimming removed 5 bases from V and 1 base from J, with 23 bases in between. From germline, CDR1 is SEHNR and CDR2 FQNEAQ (reference sequence). CDR3 size: 18 residues. In DNA form, the CDR3 reads TGTGCCAGCAGCCCCCTGGCTGGGGCCTCTCGGCGGAACACTGAAGCTTTCTTT. Translated, it gives CASSPLAGASRRNTEAFF.

This chain links TRBV28 with TRBJ2-5; 8 bases are shared with TRBD2. Trimming at V came to 6 bases and at J to 5 bases, leaving 11 bases not matched to a gene. The CDR3 extends over 15 amino acids. Germline CDR1 reads MDHEN; CDR2 reads SYDVKM. The DNA of the CDR3 is TGTGCCAGCAGCCCATACGGGGGGGGTCGGGAGACCCAGTACTTC. The encoded protein is CASSPYGGGRETQYF.

The CDR3 DNA follows: TGTGCCAGCAGCCCGTGGGACAGGCCGCTGGTCGAGCAGTACTTC. Protein: CASSPWDRPLVEQYF. The V gene is TRBV3-1 (or the pseudogene TRBV3-2), the J gene TRBJ2-7; 8 bases line up with TRBD1. CDR3 size: 15 residues. The germline V gene has CDR1 LGHDT and CDR2 YNNKEL (reference sequence). Trimming removed 4 bases from V and 6 bases from J; junction bases left unmatched: 11.

The chain joins TRBV4-1 to TRBJ1-1; 9 bases are shared with TRBD1. Germline values: CDR1 MGHRA, CDR2 YSYEKL. V lost 0 bases and J lost 6; bases outside the gene matches: 8. The CDR3 has 16 amino acids. The CDR3 reads CASSQERGQGWAEAFF. The CDR3 nucleotides are TGCGCCAGCAGCCAAGAGAGGGGACAGGGCTGGGCTGAAGCTTTCTTT.

This sequence joins TRBV7-2 and TRBJ2-1, with 13 bases that match TRBD2. Germline V CDR1 and CDR2: SGHTA, FQGNSA. J lost 0 bases, V lost 5 bases, and 10 bases had no gene match. The CDR3 is made up of 19 amino acids. The CDR3 is CASSKQGGLAGSSYNEQFF. The CDR3, as DNA: TGTGCCAGCAGCAAACAAGGGGGACTAGCGGGATCCTCCTACAATGAGCAGTTCTTC.

CDR3 residues: CASSQGPVERYNEQFF. The DNA for the CDR3 is TGTGCCAGCAGCCAAGGACCGGTAGAGCGTTACAATGAGCAGTTCTTC. The chain combines TRBV3-1 (or the pseudogene TRBV3-2) with TRBJ2-1; D gene uncertain. CDR1 LGHDT and CDR2 YNNKEL come from the germline V gene (reference sequence). Trimming pared 1 base from V and 4 bases from J, leaving 14 bases between. CDR3 length: 16 amino acids.

This CDR3 reads CASRGQGAGDTEAFF. CDR3 bases: TGTGCCAGCAGGGGACAGGGGGCGGGGGACACTGAAGCTTTCTTT. The V call is TRBV6-5, the J call TRBJ1-1; TRBD1 agrees at 12 bases. Trimming cost V 6 bases and J 3 bases; bases outside gene matches: 5. Germline V gives CDR1 MNHEY, CDR2 SVGAGI. The CDR3 loop spans 15 amino acids.